This T cell receptor (beta chain) appears in the sequencing data of a study of spatial heterogeneity in lung cancer. There are many counts of this clonotype. The time point is: sample taken at primary tumor resection. In each case, whole RNA from tumor, nontumor lung or frozen PBMC was sequenced unsorted. Patients with untreated early-stage non-small cell lung cancer, numbering 72, were the donors. This CDR3 contains 12 residues. The germline CDR1 and CDR2 sequences are MNHNS and SASEGT. The V end lost 3 bases, the J end lost 4 bases, and 6 bases lay between the germline ends. MiXCR, run by TCRdb on the 5' RACE reads, gives a single entry per CDR3 protein. The data show 35,000 to 55,000 distinct CDR3 sequences, approximately 6.5% seen once.

The clonotype comes from a female donor with early-stage non-small cell lung cancer. The sample consisted of PBMCs, taken at surgery. The chain is built from TRBV6-1 and TRBJ1-2; D gene uncertain. CDR3 DNA sequence: TGTGCCAGCAGTGAGGGCCGCTATGGCTACACCTTC. Amino acid sequence: CASSEGRYGYTF.